The 8 T cell receptor beta chains in this list originate from one sample, sequenced in a study of blood T cell repertoires in COVID-19. Only in-frame clones appear in the TCRdb table, and some are missing; sequencing was by immunoSEQ multiplex PCR. Here the sample spans about 170,000 clones, around 82% being singletons. Material for sequencing was peripheral blood. Every receptor here comes from a woman of 80 years or more with acute or convalescent COVID-19.

The V and J genes are TRBV4-2 and TRBJ1-1; TRBD1 agrees at 7 bases. Trimming took 3 bases from V and 4 from J; bases not matched to a gene: 14. Germline V gives CDR1 LGHNA, CDR2 YNFKEQ. This CDR3 region has 17 residues. CDR3 residues: CASSQSSVDRAITEAFF. CDR3 DNA: TGTGCCAGCAGCCAGAGCTCAGTAGACAGGGCCATCACTGAAGCTTTCTTT.

The V and J genes are TRBV5-1 and TRBJ2-1, with TRBD2 identical over 8 bases. CDR3 length: 15 amino acids. Per the germline V gene, CDR1 is SGHRS and CDR2 is YFSETQ. V lost 8 bases, J lost 0 bases, and 7 bases stayed unmatched. The CDR3 reads CASRRSGSSYNEQFF. The CDR3, as DNA: TGCGCCAGTCGAAGAAGCGGGAGCTCCTACAATGAGCAGTTCTTC.

This clone has only one observation. The rearrangement links TRBV5-8 to TRBJ2-1, with 7 nucleotides matching TRBD1. Looked up from germline, CDR1 is SGHTS and CDR2 is YDEGEE. CDR3 length: 13 amino acids. J gave up 4 bases and V 5 bases, and 3 bases lay outside the gene matches. CDR3 loop: CASSRDRYNEQFF. In DNA form, the CDR3 reads TGTGCCAGCAGTAGGGACAGATACAATGAGCAGTTCTTC.

CDR3 amino acids: CASSLASGEDTQYF. The CDR3 region has the DNA TGTGCCAGCAGCTTGGCCAGCGGGGAAGATACGCAGTATTTT. The rearrangement uses TRBV5-6 and TRBJ2-3; 7 nucleotides line up with TRBD2. Germline V gives CDR1 SGHDT, CDR2 YYEEEE. Unmatched junction bases numbered 3, after V lost 0 bases and J lost 5 bases. This CDR3 is 14 amino acids long.

This chain connects TRBV5-6 to TRBJ1-2; 8 bases are shared with TRBD1. The CDR3 is 15 amino acids. Germline loops: CDR1 SGHDT, CDR2 YYEEEE. The J segment lost 7 bases and the V segment lost 0 bases, leaving 8 bases of the junction unmatched. As DNA, the CDR3 is TGTGCCAGCAGCTTGGGGCCCCAGGGGGCGATTGGCTACACCTTC. This sequence encodes CASSLGPQGAIGYTF.

The chain has TRBV20-1 and TRBJ1-2; D not resolved. V was cut by 6 bases and J by 4 bases, with 9 bases left in between. CDR3 length: 11 residues. Germline V lookup: CDR1 DFQATT, CDR2 SNEGSKA (reference sequence). CDR3 region: CSADSRYGYTF. CDR3 bases: TGCAGTGCCGACTCGCGCTATGGCTACACCTTC.

The chain is built from TRBV18 and TRBJ1-6, with 8 bases lining up with TRBD1. Germline-derived CDR1 and CDR2 are KGHSH and LQKENI. The CDR3 has 18 residues. V shed 0 bases, J shed 8 bases, and the junction held 12 bases outside the gene matches. In DNA, the CDR3 is TGTGCCAGCTCACCACCGGGACTGCAGGGGGCGATTTATTCACCCCTCCACTTT. Amino acid sequence: CASSPPGLQGAIYSPLHF. The variable domain in full, completed from reference TRBV18 and TRBJ1-6, reads NAGVMQNPRHLVRRRGQEARLRCSPMKGHSHVYWYRQLPEEGLKFMVYLQKENIIDESGMPKERFSAEFPKEGPSILRIQQVVRGDSAAYFCASSPPGLQGAIYSPLHFGNGTRLTVT.

The CDR3 protein is CASSVGSRETQYF. The CDR3 DNA follows: TGTGCCAGCAGCGTAGGCAGTCGAGAGACCCAGTACTTC. V is TRBV9 and J is TRBJ2-5; D is unresolved. CDR1 is SGDLS, CDR2 YYNGEE, per germline. V lost 0 bases and J lost 4, with 7 bases in between. This CDR3 has 13 amino acids.